A single TCR beta chain is shown here with its context. The antigen is not known. This CDR3 spans 16 amino acids. Germline CDR1 reads MDHEN; CDR2 reads SYDVKM. V lost 5 bases to trimming and J lost 0 bases; unmatched junction nucleotides: 7. This record comes from a study of T cell repertoires in cytomegalovirus infection. The overall study: TCR beta signatures that were public indicated CMV infection and matching HLA type.

Study observations and caveats: Accumulated public TCR beta family frequency recognized individuals carrying CMV together with the relevant HLA. HLA-C-restricted CMV clonotypes gave the most frequent clonotype in two of eight donors.

One entry per CDR3 protein results from TCRdb running MiXCR on the reads. The table includes some 700,000 distinct CDR3 sequences, less than 40% detected once. The rearrangement links TRBV28 to TRBJ1-5; 7 bases match TRBD1. The receptor comes from a human donor in good health (CMV status not recorded). Some clones in this sample may be carry-over from other donors' samples. Material: PBMCs. CDR3 sequence (DNA): TGTGCCAGCAGTGGGCGGCAGGGGGTTAGCAATCAGCCCCAGCATTTT. It yields the protein CASSGRQGVSNQPQHF.